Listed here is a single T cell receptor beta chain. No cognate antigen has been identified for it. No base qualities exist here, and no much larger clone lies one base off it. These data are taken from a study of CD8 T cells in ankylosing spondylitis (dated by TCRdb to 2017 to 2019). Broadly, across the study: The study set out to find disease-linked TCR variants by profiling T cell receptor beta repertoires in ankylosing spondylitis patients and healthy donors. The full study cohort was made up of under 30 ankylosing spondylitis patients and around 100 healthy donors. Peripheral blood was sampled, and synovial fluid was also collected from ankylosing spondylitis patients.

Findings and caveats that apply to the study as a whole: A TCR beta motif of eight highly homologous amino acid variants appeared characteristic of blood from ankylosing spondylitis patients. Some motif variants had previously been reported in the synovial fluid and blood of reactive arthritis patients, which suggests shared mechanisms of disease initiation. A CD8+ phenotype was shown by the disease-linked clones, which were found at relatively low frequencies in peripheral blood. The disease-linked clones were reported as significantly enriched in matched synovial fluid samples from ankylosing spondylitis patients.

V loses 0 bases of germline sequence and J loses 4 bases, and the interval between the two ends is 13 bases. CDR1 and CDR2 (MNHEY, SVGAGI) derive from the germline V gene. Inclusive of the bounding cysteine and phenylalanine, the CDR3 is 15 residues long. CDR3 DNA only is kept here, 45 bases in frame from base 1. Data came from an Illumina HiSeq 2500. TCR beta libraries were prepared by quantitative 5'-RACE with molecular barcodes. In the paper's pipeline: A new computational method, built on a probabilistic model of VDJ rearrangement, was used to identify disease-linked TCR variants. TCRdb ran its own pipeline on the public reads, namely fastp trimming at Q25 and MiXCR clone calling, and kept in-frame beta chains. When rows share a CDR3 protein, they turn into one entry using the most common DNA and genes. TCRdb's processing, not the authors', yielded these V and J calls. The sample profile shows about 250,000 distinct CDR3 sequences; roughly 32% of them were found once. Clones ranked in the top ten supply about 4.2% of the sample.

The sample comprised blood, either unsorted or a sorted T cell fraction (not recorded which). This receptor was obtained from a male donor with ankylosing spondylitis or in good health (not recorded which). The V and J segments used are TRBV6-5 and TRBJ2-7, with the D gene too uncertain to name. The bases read TGTGCCAGCAGTTACTCATGGAGTGCTACTTACGAGCAGTACTTC. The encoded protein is CASSYSWSATYEQYF.